The 29 T cell receptor beta chains below all came from one sample that was sequenced in a study of blood T cell repertoires in COVID-19. This table comes from immunoSEQ multiplex PCR, and its TCRdb copy is limited to in-frame clones, with some not included. The sample includes a few hundred thousand clones, 70% to 90% seen only once; the top ten take approximately 4.8%. The sample comprised PBMCs or T cells enriched from blood (not recorded which). The receptors were sampled from a young woman who had been exposed to COVID-19.

The chain links TRBV9 to TRBJ2-7; D uncertain. This CDR3 has 15 amino acids. Germline V CDR1 and CDR2: SGDLS, YYNGEE. V lost 0 bases, J lost 2 bases, and 12 bases lay in between. CDR3 amino acids: CASSVGPLGTYEQYF. The CDR3 bases are TGTGCCAGCAGCGTAGGGCCCCTGGGCACCTACGAGCAGTACTTC.

CDR3 loop: CASSSPELAGVINEQFF. The CDR3, as DNA: TGTGCCAGCAGCTCGCCCGAGCTAGCGGGGGTTATAAATGAGCAGTTCTTC. The gene calls are TRBV5-4 and TRBJ2-1, with 10 nucleotides matching TRBD2. Per the germline V gene, CDR1 is SGHNT and CDR2 is YYREEE (reference sequence). V trimming: 3 bases; J trimming: 7 bases; junction bases outside the gene matches: 13. CDR3 length equals 17 residues.

The chain recombines TRBV6-1 with TRBJ2-7; maybe TRBD1 (6 bases). Germline loops: CDR1 MNHNS, CDR2 SASEGT. The CDR3 consists of 16 residues. V was clipped by 2 bases and J by 4 bases, with 18 bases between them. The CDR3 DNA reads TGTGCCAGCAGTGAATCTTCACAGGGCTCATTTTACGAGCAGTACTTC. Protein sequence: CASSESSQGSFYEQYF.

The CDR3 loop is CSVRTGENQPQHF. The DNA for the CDR3 is TGCAGCGTTCGGACAGGGGAAAATCAGCCCCAGCATTTT. The V and J genes are TRBV29-1 and TRBJ1-5, with 9 bases matching TRBD1. The germline V gene has CDR1 SQVTM and CDR2 ANQGSEA. CDR3 length: 13 residues. With 5 bases clipped from V and 4 bases from J, the junction kept 3 bases outside the gene matches.

The gene calls are TRBV27 and TRBJ2-3; 9 bases are shared with TRBD2. The J segment lost 5 bases and the V segment lost 7 bases, leaving 7 bases of the junction unmatched. Germline assignment: CDR1 MNHEY and CDR2 SMNVEV (reference sequence). This CDR3 is built from 14 residues. The DNA for the CDR3 is TGTGCCAGCAAGCCCCAGACTAGCGGAGATACGCAGTATTTT. Protein sequence: CASKPQTSGDTQYF.

V gene TRBV9 combines with J gene TRBJ2-3; TRBD2 aligns across 11 bases. The ends lost 7 bases at V and 7 bases at J; junction bases unmatched: 11. The CDR3 contains 15 residues. Germline CDR1 and CDR2: SGDLS and YYNGEE. This CDR3 reads CASAPLAGGGNTQYF. The CDR3 region has the DNA TGTGCCAGCGCGCCTCTAGCGGGGGGTGGAAATACGCAGTATTTT.

CDR3 DNA: TGTGCCTGGAGTGCAAACAGGGCTGGGGCCAACGTCCTGACTTTC. It codes for CAWSANRAGANVLTF. The chain combines TRBV30 with TRBJ2-6; a possible D gene is TRBD1 (6 bases). The CDR3 totals 15 residues. Trimming pared 1 base from V and 2 bases from J, leaving 9 bases between. Germline V gives CDR1 GTSNPN, CDR2 SVGIG (reference sequence).

This clone has just one count. The chain is built from TRBV19 and TRBJ1-2; 7 bases line up with TRBD1. With V trimmed by 3 bases and J by 0 bases, 7 bases remained unmatched. The CDR3 has 16 residues. In germline, CDR1 is LNHDA, CDR2 SQIVND (reference sequence). DNA for the CDR3: TGTGCCAGTAGTATCGACAGGGTGCTCTCTAACTATGGCTACACCTTC. Translated, it gives CASSIDRVLSNYGYTF.

The rearrangement uses TRBV7-6 and TRBJ1-1; 7 bases agree with TRBD1. The CDR3 has 19 residues. With 3 bases clipped from V and 1 base from J, the junction kept 17 bases outside the gene matches. CDR1 SGHVS and CDR2 FNYEAQ come from the germline V gene. The CDR3 sequence: CASSFPDRVLACTNTEAFF. CDR3 sequence (DNA): TGTGCCAGCAGCTTCCCCGACAGGGTCCTAGCATGTACGAACACTGAAGCTTTCTTT. Using reference TRBV7-6 and TRBJ1-1 for the parts outside the CDR3, the full variable domain is GAGVSQSPRYKVTKRGQDVALRCDPISGHVSLYWYRQALGQGPEFLTYFNYEAQQDKSGLPNDRFSAERPEGSISTLTIQRTEQRDSAMYRCASSFPDRVLACTNTEAFFGQGTRLTVV.

V usage is TRBV5-1 and J usage is TRBJ2-7; 12 bases align to TRBD2. Trimming cost V 1 base and J 3 bases; bases outside gene matches: 2. The CDR3 sequence is 15 residues long. Germline V gene data show CDR1 as SGHRS and CDR2 as YFSETQ. The CDR3 loop reads CASSLTSGGSYEQYF. In nucleotides, the CDR3 is TGCGCCAGCAGCTTGACTAGCGGGGGGAGCTACGAGCAGTACTTC.

Only one count was recorded for this clone. The chain couples TRBV11-2 to TRBJ1-6; 10 bases are shared with TRBD1. The germline gives CDR1 SGHAT, CDR2 FQNNGV. The length of the CDR3 is 17 residues. V was clipped by 5 bases and J by 8 bases; unmatched bases: 12. As DNA, the CDR3 is TGTGCCAGCAGCGCCCCCCCCGGGACAGGGGCATATTCACCCCTCCACTTT. This codes for CASSAPPGTGAYSPLHF.

This clone appeared once. The chain combines TRBV28 with TRBJ1-6; 10 nucleotides line up with TRBD1. Trimming at V came to 8 bases and at J to 7 bases, leaving 2 bases not matched to a gene. The germline V gene encodes CDR1 MDHEN and CDR2 SYDVKM. The CDR3 is 13 amino acids. CDR3 loop: CASEDRGNSPLHF. The CDR3 DNA sequence: TGTGCCAGCGAGGACAGGGGGAATTCACCCCTCCACTTT.

V usage is TRBV7-9 and J usage is TRBJ1-3; no definite D call. V dropped 5 bases and J dropped 0 bases, with 14 bases sitting between them. From germline, CDR1 is SEHNR and CDR2 FQNEAQ (reference sequence). The CDR3 consists of 16 residues. The CDR3 sequence is CASSLPLPTSGNTIYF. The CDR3 DNA reads as TGTGCCAGCAGCCTGCCCCTCCCTACCTCTGGAAACACCATATATTTT.

The chain is built from TRBV2 and TRBJ1-1; D unresolved. The CDR3 is 14 amino acids. Germline assignment: CDR1 SNHLY and CDR2 FYNNEI. The V end was cut by 2 bases, the J end by 1 base, with 8 bases between. The CDR3 region has the DNA TGTGCCAGCAGTGAAAACAGCCGGAACACTGAAGCTTTCTTT. Protein: CASSENSRNTEAFF.

The V gene is TRBV28, the J gene TRBJ1-3; weak D call: TRBD1 (5 bases). Germline V CDR1 and CDR2: MDHEN, SYDVKM. V gave up 6 bases and J gave up 0 bases, with 12 bases separating them. The CDR3 loop spans 15 amino acids. The CDR3 protein is CASSLGVLSGNTIYF. The CDR3 DNA follows: TGTGCCAGCAGCCTAGGGGTCCTCTCTGGAAACACCATATATTTT. The full variable domain, its missing parts supplied by reference TRBV28 and TRBJ1-3, is DVKVTQSSRYLVKRTGEKVFLECVQDMDHENMFWYRQDPGLGLRLIYFSYDVKMKEKGDIPEGYSVSREKKERFSLILESASTNQTSMYLCASSLGVLSGNTIYFGEGSWLTVV.

The rearrangement joins TRBV3-1 (or the pseudogene TRBV3-2) to TRBJ2-1; 11 bases match TRBD2. Per the germline V gene, CDR1 is LGHDT and CDR2 is YNNKEL (reference sequence). The ends lost 4 bases at V and 4 bases at J; junction bases unmatched: 6. The CDR3 extends over 16 amino acids. CDR3 DNA sequence: TGTGCCAGCAGCCCGATAACTAGCGGGGGATACAATGAGCAGTTCTTC. This encodes CASSPITSGGYNEQFF.

CDR3 protein: CAWSISVNYGYTF. CDR3 bases: TGTGCCTGGAGTATCAGTGTTAACTATGGCTACACCTTC. This chain links TRBV30 with TRBJ1-2; D gene uncertain. CDR1 and CDR2 (germline): GTSNPN, SVGIG (reference sequence). Trimming took off 2 bases at V and 1 base at J, with 8 bases between the two ends. The CDR3 loop spans 13 amino acids.

This clone has only one observation. The J gene is TRBJ1-1, the V gene TRBV2; no firm D call. CDR1 is SNHLY and CDR2 is FYNNEI in the germline V gene. V was trimmed by 4 bases and J by 1 base, leaving 7 bases between them. This CDR3 has 13 residues. CDR3 in DNA: TGTGCCAGCAGTGGCAGACAGAACACTGAAGCTTTCTTT. This encodes CASSGRQNTEAFF.

The CDR3 nucleotides read TGTGCCAGCAGGTTACGGGACAGGGGTTACAATGAGCAGTTCTTC. It encodes CASRLRDRGYNEQFF. The genes are TRBV27 and TRBJ2-1, with 10 bases aligning to TRBD1. Germline assignment: CDR1 MNHEY and CDR2 SMNVEV (reference sequence). J lost 4 bases, V lost 6 bases, and 6 bases had no gene match. There are 15 residues in the CDR3.

The DNA of the CDR3 is TGTGCCTCTTCCTTTGCTAGTAACACTGAAGCTTTCTTT. It is translated as CASSFASNTEAFF. This sequence joins TRBV19 and TRBJ1-1; D gene unclear. CDR3 size: 13 residues. With 11 bases removed from V and 2 bases from J, the gap between germline ends came to 15 bases. CDR1 is LNHDA, CDR2 SQIVND, per germline (reference sequence).

The chain combines TRBV2 with TRBJ1-5; D uncertain. Deletions cut 3 bases from V and 3 bases from J, with 12 bases between. There are 15 residues in the CDR3. In germline, CDR1 is SNHLY, CDR2 FYNNEI. The DNA for the CDR3 is TGTGCCAGCAGTGAGAGCACGGGGATCAATCAGCCCCAGCATTTT. Translated: CASSESTGINQPQHF.

V gene TRBV6-5 combines with J gene TRBJ1-4; D may be TRBD1 (5 bases). Trimming left V 6 bases short and J 2 bases short, with 13 bases between. The CDR3 length is 15 residues. Germline values: CDR1 MNHEY, CDR2 SVGAGI. DNA for the CDR3: TGTGCCAGCAGGAGGTATCCAGGGACTAATGAAAAACTGTTTTTT. This translates into CASRRYPGTNEKLFF.

The rearrangement joins TRBV6-5 to TRBJ1-5; maybe TRBD1 (6 bases). Germline V gene data show CDR1 as MNHEY and CDR2 as SVGAGI. The V end was cut by 6 bases, the J end by 5 bases, with 11 bases between. CDR3 length: 13 amino acids. The CDR3 here is CASRRQVDQPQHF. The CDR3 DNA reads TGTGCCAGCAGACGACAGGTAGATCAGCCCCAGCATTTT.

The chain carries TRBV2 and TRBJ1-1; 7 positions match TRBD1. The germline CDR1 and CDR2 sequences are SNHLY and FYNNEI. The CDR3 consists of 15 residues. V lost 1 base and J lost 4; bases outside the gene matches: 6. The CDR3 bases are TGTGCCAGCAGTGAAGTAATCAGGGGGGTCACTGAAGCTTTCTTT. Translating it yields CASSEVIRGVTEAFF.

This sequence joins TRBV7-9 and TRBJ1-5, with 7 bases that match TRBD1. This CDR3 spans 16 amino acids. V gave up 6 bases and J gave up 2 bases; unmatched junction bases: 10. Germline V gene data show CDR1 as SEHNR and CDR2 as FQNEAQ (reference sequence). DNA for the CDR3: TGTGCCAGCAGTCTAACAGGGACAGAGGGCAATCAGCCCCAGCATTTT. Protein sequence: CASSLTGTEGNQPQHF.

The rearrangement links TRBV19 to TRBJ1-6; D is perhaps TRBD1 (6 bases). Germline CDR1 is LNHDA and CDR2 is SQIVND (reference sequence). The length of the CDR3 is 16 residues. Trimming left V 4 bases short and J 7 bases short, with 17 bases between. The CDR3 DNA reads as TGTGCCAGTAGTACCCGAAGACAGGTTGCCAATTCACCCCTCCACTTT. Amino acid sequence: CASSTRRQVANSPLHF.

CDR3 in amino acids: CASAPRTSLGYNEQFF. The CDR3 coding sequence is TGCGCCAGCGCCCCCCGAACTAGCTTGGGTTACAATGAGCAGTTCTTC. The chain employs TRBV5-1 and TRBJ2-1; a possible D gene is TRBD2 (6 bases). Germline loops: CDR1 SGHRS, CDR2 YFSETQ. V was clipped by 7 bases and J by 4 bases, with 21 bases between them. The CDR3 is made up of 16 amino acids.

The rearrangement uses TRBV27 and TRBJ2-1; maybe TRBD1 (5 bases). V shed 4 bases and J shed 8 bases, with 12 bases lying between them. This CDR3 has 13 residues. Per germline, CDR1 MNHEY and CDR2 SMNVEV (reference sequence). The CDR3 DNA reads TGTGCCAGCAGTTCGAATCAGGGTTATGAGCAGTTCTTC. Translation: CASSSNQGYEQFF.

V is TRBV3-1 (or the pseudogene TRBV3-2) and J is TRBJ1-6; unclear D gene. The CDR3 is made up of 14 amino acids. The germline V and J ends were trimmed by 0 bases and 8 bases, with 8 bases remaining between them. Germline assignment: CDR1 LGHDT and CDR2 YNNKEL (reference sequence). CDR3 amino acids: CASSQDTADSPLHF. As DNA, the CDR3 is TGTGCCAGCAGCCAAGATACGGCGGATTCACCCCTCCACTTT.